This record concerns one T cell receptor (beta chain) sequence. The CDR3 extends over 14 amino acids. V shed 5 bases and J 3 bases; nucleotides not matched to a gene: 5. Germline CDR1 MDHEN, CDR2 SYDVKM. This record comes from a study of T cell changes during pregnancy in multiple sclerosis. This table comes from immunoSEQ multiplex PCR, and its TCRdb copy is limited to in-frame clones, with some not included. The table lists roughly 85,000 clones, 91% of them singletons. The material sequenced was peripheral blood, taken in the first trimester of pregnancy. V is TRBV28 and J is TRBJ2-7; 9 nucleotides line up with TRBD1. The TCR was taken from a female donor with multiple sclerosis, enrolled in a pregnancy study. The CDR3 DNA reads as TGTGCCAGCAGTAAACCGGGACAGGGCTACGAGCAGTACTTC. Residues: CASSKPGQGYEQYF.